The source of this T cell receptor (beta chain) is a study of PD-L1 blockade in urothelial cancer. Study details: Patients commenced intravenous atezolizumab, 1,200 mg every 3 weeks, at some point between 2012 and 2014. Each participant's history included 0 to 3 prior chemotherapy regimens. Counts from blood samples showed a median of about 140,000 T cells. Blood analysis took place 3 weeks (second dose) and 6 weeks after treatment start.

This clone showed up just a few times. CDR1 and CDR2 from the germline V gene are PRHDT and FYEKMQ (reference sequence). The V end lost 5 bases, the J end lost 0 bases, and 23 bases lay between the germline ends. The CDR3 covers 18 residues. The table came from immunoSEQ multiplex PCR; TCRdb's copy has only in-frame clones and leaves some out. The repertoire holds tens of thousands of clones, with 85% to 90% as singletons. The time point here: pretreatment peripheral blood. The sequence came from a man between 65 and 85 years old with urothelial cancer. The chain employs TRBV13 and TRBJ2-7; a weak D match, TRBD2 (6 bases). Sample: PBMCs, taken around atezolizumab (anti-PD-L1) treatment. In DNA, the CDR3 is TGTGCCAGCAGCCCCTACTCCCTTCCGGGACTCACCTCCTACGAGCAGTACTTC. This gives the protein CASSPYSLPGLTSYEQYF.